This T cell receptor beta chain was retrieved from a study of CD8 T cells in ankylosing spondylitis. TCRdb redid the calling of the 5' RACE reads with MiXCR, one entry per CDR3 protein. The sample contains some 130,000 distinct CDR3 sequences, 7.3% of which appear only once. V was trimmed by 0 bases and J by 2 bases, leaving 10 bases between them. Germline CDR1 is DFQATT and CDR2 is SNEGSKA (reference sequence). This CDR3 contains 14 residues. In this sample, this clonotype turned up many times. The sample was blood, either unsorted or a sorted T cell fraction (not recorded which). The chain carries TRBV20-1 and TRBJ1-1; maybe TRBD1 (5 bases). The source is a female donor with ankylosing spondylitis or in good health (not recorded which). The CDR3 here is CSAREGPINTEAFF. As DNA, the CDR3 is TGCAGTGCTAGAGAGGGGCCAATAAACACTGAAGCTTTCTTT.